Listed here are 9 T cell receptor beta chains from one sample, sequenced in a study of blood T cells in healthy people across ages. Alongside a J-beta primer mix, a sample-barcoded 5' primer served in a second PCR lasting roughly 6 to 11 cycles. MiXCR, applied by TCRdb to the 5' RACE reads, yields one record per CDR3 protein. The sample carries about 1.1 million distinct CDR3 sequences, around two fifths recorded once. The sample taken for sequencing was blood. These receptor sequences come from a young man in good health.

V and J are TRBV12-3 or TRBV12-4 and TRBJ1-1; no clear D. This CDR3 is 13 amino acids long. V was clipped by 1 base and J by 5 bases, with 8 bases between them. CDR3 nucleotides: TGTGCCAGCAGTTTAGTTTTCGGAACTGAAGCTTTCTTT. It specifies CASSLVFGTEAFF.

This clonotype was seen once. The rearrangement joins TRBV29-1 to TRBJ2-5, with a weak D call TRBD1 (6 bases). With the DNA end fitting TRBJ2-7 better, the J assignment may be wrong. The CDR3 totals 14 residues. Germline values: CDR1 SQVTM, CDR2 ANQGSEA. CDR3 DNA sequence: TGCAGCGGGTCACAGGGTATGGAAAGTAACGAGCAGTACTTC. Residues: CSGSQGMESNEQYF.

The table lists this clonotype with many counts. The chain joins TRBV4-3 to TRBJ2-3; TRBD2 might be the D (6 bases). Trimming shortened V by 5 bases and J by 2 bases, and 11 bases separated the two germline ends. CDR1 and CDR2 (germline): LGHNA, YSLEER. The CDR3 is 14 residues long. CDR3 DNA: TGCGCCAGCAGCTCCCGGGGGACCACAGATACGCAGTATTTT. Translated, it gives CASSSRGTTDTQYF.

V usage is TRBV11-2 and J usage is TRBJ2-3, with 8 bases aligning to TRBD2. The CDR3 has 15 residues. The germline V gene has CDR1 SGHAT and CDR2 FQNNGV. With 8 bases clipped from V and 4 bases from J, the junction kept 11 bases outside the gene matches. As DNA, the CDR3 is TGTGCCAGCGAGATCGGACTAGCATTCTCAGATACGCAGTATTTT. Residues: CASEIGLAFSDTQYF.

This rearrangement joins TRBV6-6 to TRBJ1-4, with no clear D. Trimming pared 6 bases from V and 8 bases from J, leaving 16 bases between. Looked up from germline, CDR1 is MNHNY and CDR2 is SVGAGI (reference sequence). This CDR3 region has 14 residues. As DNA, the CDR3 is TGTGCCAGCAGCCGCGACGGGAGTTACGAAAAACTGTTTTTT. This codes for CASSRDGSYEKLFF.

V and J are TRBV7-9 and TRBJ1-2; D not resolved. Germline V gives CDR1 SEHNR, CDR2 FQNEAQ (reference sequence). With 5 bases removed from V and 8 bases from J, the gap between germline ends came to 12 bases. This CDR3 region has 12 residues. CDR3 protein: CASSNDRPGYTF. DNA of the CDR3: TGTGCCAGCAGCAACGATCGGCCCGGCTACACCTTC.

This chain connects TRBV12-3 or TRBV12-4 to TRBJ2-5, with TRBD2 as a possible D gene (6 bases). Trimming cost V 3 bases and J 4 bases, with 15 bases left between them. There are 15 residues in the CDR3. CDR3 sequence: CASSLGLASGETQYF. Written as DNA, the CDR3 is TGTGCCAGCAGTTTGGGGCTAGCGTCTGGAGAGACCCAGTACTTC.

The chain employs TRBV6-6 and TRBJ2-7, with TRBD1 matching 9 bases. This CDR3 region has 13 residues. V shed 7 bases, J shed 6 bases, and the junction held 7 bases outside the gene matches. Germline assignment: CDR1 MNHNY and CDR2 SVGAGI (reference sequence). CDR3 sequence: CASTLTGGTEQYF. For the CDR3, the DNA is TGTGCCAGCACCCTGACAGGGGGTACCGAGCAGTACTTC.

A few counts support this clonotype. The chain couples TRBV7-2 to TRBJ2-5, with D perhaps given as TRBD1 or TRBD2 (5 bases each). Trimming left V 1 base short and J 1 base short, with 10 bases between. The germline gives CDR1 SGHTA, CDR2 FQGNSA. The CDR3 contains 15 residues. Written as DNA, the CDR3 is TGTGCCAGCAGCTTAGTATTCGGGACCCAAGAGACCCAGTACTTC. Protein product: CASSLVFGTQETQYF.